The clone carrying this TCR beta chain was recorded a few times. Its specificity is not known. Germline values: CDR1 MGHRA, CDR2 YSYEKL. This CDR3 region has 14 residues. V was shortened by 3 bases and J by 7 bases, with 15 bases between the two germline ends. This sample stems from a study of T cells in Graves' hyperthyroidism and ophthalmopathy. Whole-study context: Peripheral blood collection took place at initial diagnosis, before any treatment. Study-wide results and limits: Median prediction lead before ophthalmopathy onset was about 6.7 months with the model.

Using RNA transcripts as the source, TCR beta CDR3 regions were amplified. The TCR CDR3 first-round RT-PCR relied on the HTBI primer set. TCRdb passed the multiplex PCR reads through MiXCR, listing each CDR3 protein once. The sample shows fewer than 650,000 distinct CDR3 sequences, approximately 15% of them seen only once. The TCR comes from a woman between 18 and 29 years old with Graves' ophthalmopathy. V usage is TRBV4-1 and J usage is TRBJ1-2; no definite D call. Sequencing was performed on blood. CDR3 region: CASSHQDQRGGYTF. CDR3 bases: TGCGCCAGCAGCCATCAAGATCAAAGAGGTGGCTACACCTTC.